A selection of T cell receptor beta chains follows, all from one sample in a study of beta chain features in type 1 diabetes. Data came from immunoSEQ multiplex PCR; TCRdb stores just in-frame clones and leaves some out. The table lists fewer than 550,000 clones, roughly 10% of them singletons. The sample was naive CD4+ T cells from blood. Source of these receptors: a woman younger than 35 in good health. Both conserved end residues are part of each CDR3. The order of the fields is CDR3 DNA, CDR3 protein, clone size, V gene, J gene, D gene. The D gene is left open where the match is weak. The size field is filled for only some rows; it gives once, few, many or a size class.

CDR3nt: TGTGCCAGCAATATGGGGGTGAGGGGTCAGCCCCAGCATTTT
CDR3aa: CASNMGVRGQPQHF
abundance: .
v_gene: TRBV2
j_gene: TRBJ1-5
d_gene: .

CDR3nt: TGTGCCAGCACGGATACCCGGGAACGGTCCTACAATGAGCAGTTCTTC
CDR3aa: CASTDTRERSYNEQFF
abundance: once
v_gene: TRBV2
j_gene: TRBJ2-1
d_gene: .

CDR3nt: TGTGCCAGCAGCATCCAACAGGGACGGTATAATTCACCCCTCCACTTT
CDR3aa: CASSIQQGRYNSPLHF
abundance: few
v_gene: TRBV7-6
j_gene: TRBJ1-6
d_gene: .

CDR3nt: TGTGCTAGTGGTTTGGTAATAGGGAGAACCTACGAGCAGTACTTC
CDR3aa: CASGLVIGRTYEQYF
abundance: .
v_gene: TRBV12-5
j_gene: TRBJ2-7
d_gene: .

CDR3nt: TGTGCCAGCAGCCAAGAAGTCCCAGCCAACTCTGGAAACACCATATATTTT
CDR3aa: CASSQEVPANSGNTIYF
abundance: few
v_gene: TRBV4-2
j_gene: TRBJ1-3
d_gene: .

CDR3nt: TGCGCCAGCAGCCAAGTCATCCGACAGACTGAAGCTTTCTTT
CDR3aa: CASSQVIRQTEAFF
abundance: once
v_gene: TRBV4-1
j_gene: TRBJ1-1
d_gene: .

CDR3nt: TGTGCCAGCAGCTTGAGGAAAAGGGGAGCGAATTCACCCCTCCACTTT
CDR3aa: CASSLRKRGANSPLHF
abundance: few
v_gene: TRBV7-9
j_gene: TRBJ1-6
d_gene: .

CDR3nt: TGCGCCAGCAGCCACGGCTCCTATGGCTACACCTTC
CDR3aa: CASSHGSYGYTF
abundance: few
v_gene: TRBV5-1
j_gene: TRBJ1-2
d_gene: .

CDR3nt: TGCAGCGTTGAGAGGGAATACAGGGGGCGGTATGGCTACACCTTC
CDR3aa: CSVEREYRGRYGYTF
abundance: .
v_gene: TRBV29-1
j_gene: TRBJ1-2
d_gene: TRBD1

CDR3nt: TGTGCCAGCAGCGGGGACAGGGACGAGCAGTACTTC
CDR3aa: CASSGDRDEQYF
abundance: .
v_gene: TRBV7-9
j_gene: TRBJ2-7
d_gene: TRBD1

CDR3nt: TGCGCCAGCAGCCCGGGACTAGCGGGGCTACAATGGACCCAGTACTTC
CDR3aa: CASSPGLAGLQWTQYF
abundance: few
v_gene: TRBV5-1
j_gene: TRBJ2-5
d_gene: TRBD2

CDR3nt: TGTGCCTGGAGGACCCCCAGGGCGGCCCAGTACTTC
CDR3aa: CAWRTPRAAQYF
abundance: few
v_gene: TRBV30
j_gene: TRBJ2-5
d_gene: .

CDR3nt: TGTGCCAGCAGCAAAAACAGGGCGAGCTCCTACAATGAGCAGTTCTTC
CDR3aa: CASSKNRASSYNEQFF
abundance: few
v_gene: TRBV7-2
j_gene: TRBJ2-1
d_gene: .

CDR3nt: TGCGCCAGCAGCTCCTGGACCTCTTCTTCCTACGAGCAGTACTTC
CDR3aa: CASSSWTSSSYEQYF
abundance: .
v_gene: TRBV5-1
j_gene: TRBJ2-7
d_gene: .

CDR3nt: TGCGCCAGCAGCCAACCGGGGCGAGGTCGGGCCGCCTACCTCAATGAGCAGTTCTTC
CDR3aa: CASSQPGRGRAAYLNEQFF
abundance: .
v_gene: TRBV4-3
j_gene: TRBJ2-1
d_gene: .

CDR3nt: TGTGCCAGCAGTTTGAAGGCAGATACGCAGTATTTT
CDR3aa: CASSLKADTQYF
abundance: few
v_gene: TRBV6-1
j_gene: TRBJ2-3
d_gene: .

CDR3nt: TGTGCCAGCAGCTTGACAGGCCAAGGCGGAGATACGCAGTATTTT
CDR3aa: CASSLTGQGGDTQYF
abundance: few
v_gene: TRBV7-2
j_gene: TRBJ2-3
d_gene: .

CDR3nt: TGTGCCAGCAACACGCTTTCTAGCACAGATACGCAGTATTTT
CDR3aa: CASNTLSSTDTQYF
abundance: few
v_gene: TRBV5-4
j_gene: TRBJ2-3
d_gene: .

CDR3nt: TGCGCCAGCAGCTCGCTGACTGGGGCCAACGTCCTGACTTTC
CDR3aa: CASSSLTGANVLTF
abundance: few
v_gene: TRBV5-1
j_gene: TRBJ2-6
d_gene: .

CDR3nt: TGCAGCGTTGACGGCGGCACAGATACGCAGTATTTT
CDR3aa: CSVDGGTDTQYF
abundance: many
v_gene: TRBV29-1
j_gene: TRBJ2-3
d_gene: .

CDR3nt: TGTGCCAGCAGCGGATTGGGACAGGAGTGGCCATCAAGCACAGATACGCAGTATTTT
CDR3aa: CASSGLGQEWPSSTDTQYF
abundance: .
v_gene: TRBV5-6
j_gene: TRBJ2-3
d_gene: TRBD1

CDR3nt: TGTGCCAGCTCACCACCTATGGCAGATCTGGAGCAGTTCTTC
CDR3aa: CASSPPMADLEQFF
abundance: few
v_gene: TRBV18
j_gene: TRBJ2-1
d_gene: .

CDR3nt: TGTGCCAGCAGCCCCGCAAGGAGCGAGCAGTACTTC
CDR3aa: CASSPARSEQYF
abundance: few
v_gene: TRBV5-4
j_gene: TRBJ2-7
d_gene: .

CDR3nt: TGCAGCGTTGTGGTGCAGGGCCCTAATGAAAAACTGTTTTTT
CDR3aa: CSVVVQGPNEKLFF
abundance: few
v_gene: TRBV29-1
j_gene: TRBJ1-4
d_gene: .

CDR3nt: TGTGCCAGCAGCTTATGGGACAACAATCAGCCCCAGCATTTT
CDR3aa: CASSLWDNNQPQHF
abundance: few
v_gene: TRBV7-8
j_gene: TRBJ1-5
d_gene: .

CDR3nt: TGCGCCAGCAGCTACTACACAAGGAGCGGGAGTCGGCGCAATGAGCAGTTCTTC
CDR3aa: CASSYYTRSGSRRNEQFF
abundance: few
v_gene: TRBV5-1
j_gene: TRBJ2-1
d_gene: TRBD2

CDR3nt: TGTGCCAGCAGCTTAGTTGCAGGGGTGACTAATGGCTACACCTTC
CDR3aa: CASSLVAGVTNGYTF
abundance: .
v_gene: TRBV7-9
j_gene: TRBJ1-2
d_gene: .

CDR3nt: TGTGCCAGCAGCACCGACAGGGACAGCGGTACGCAGTATTTT
CDR3aa: CASSTDRDSGTQYF
abundance: .
v_gene: TRBV7-9
j_gene: TRBJ2-3
d_gene: TRBD1

CDR3nt: TGTGCCAGCAGCGGGACCCGAGGGACAGGGTTAAATGAGCAGTTCTTC
CDR3aa: CASSGTRGTGLNEQFF
abundance: few
v_gene: TRBV7-8
j_gene: TRBJ2-1
d_gene: TRBD1

CDR3nt: TGTGCTAGCAGCTTAGTTCCTAGCGGGAGCGGTAGAGAGACCCAGTACTTC
CDR3aa: CASSLVPSGSGRETQYF
abundance: few
v_gene: TRBV7-7
j_gene: TRBJ2-5
d_gene: TRBD2